This TCR beta chain was sequenced during a study of blood T cell repertoires in COVID-19. Study as a whole: Samples came from the United States, Italy and Spain, spanning acute and convalescent COVID-19. T cells, B-cell-depleted T cells, or PBMCs supplied cDNA or gDNA.

Authors' analysis steps: Estimation of nucleated cell counts was performed using reference gene primer amplification. Sequencing was performed with immunoSEQ multiplex PCR; in TCRdb, only in-frame clones are kept and a portion is missing. V and J calls and clone size come straight from that table; D and trimming were deduced from the DNA. The sample holds about 100,000 clones, around four fifths seen once. The V end was cut by 1 base, the J end by 2 bases, with 7 bases between. The CDR3 spans 14 residues. Germline CDR1 reads KGHDR; CDR2 reads SFDVKD. This chain uses TRBV24-1 with TRBJ2-5, with unresolved D. Sample: peripheral blood. This TCR was recovered from a man between 50 and 59 years old with active or convalescent COVID-19. CDR3 protein: CATSDFGRQETQYF. The CDR3 coding sequence is TGTGCCACCAGTGATTTTGGCAGACAAGAGACCCAGTACTTC.